The TCR beta chain described here comes from a study of shared clonotypes between healthy human individuals. J lost 0 bases, V lost 4 bases, and 7 bases had no gene match. CDR1 SGHRS and CDR2 YFSETQ come from the germline V gene. The CDR3 length is 15 residues. TCRdb's copy holds only in-frame clones and misses some; the assay was immunoSEQ multiplex PCR. The table has approximately 350,000 clones, under 80% seen once; the top ten hold approximately 10%. J is TRBJ2-7 and V is TRBV5-1; 7 nucleotides match TRBD2. Sequenced: memory CD4+ T cells sorted from blood. The subset here: CD45RA-negative fraction. This TCR was sampled from a young man in good health. CDR3 coding DNA: TGCGCCAGCAGCCGGGGGGTAGCGGACTCCTACGAGCAGTACTTC. It encodes CASSRGVADSYEQYF.